These T cell receptor beta chains were read from a single sample in a study of tumor and adjacent non-tumor tissue in lung cancer. TCRdb recomputed calls from the multiplex PCR reads with MiXCR, one row per CDR3 protein. The sample has about 200,000 distinct CDR3 sequences, less than 80% seen once. Sequencing input: lung tumor tissue. The receptors derive from a man in his sixties with non-small cell lung cancer. The CDR3 runs from the conserved cysteine through the conserved F or W.

v_gene,CDR3aa
TRBV20-1,CSDRVGAGGTDTQYF
TRBV5-4,CASSLRIVDSTSYEQFF
TRBV5-5,CASSPGGTAYGYTF
TRBV6-6,CASSYLLAGVSYEQYF
TRBV29-1,CSVAASWGDMQYF
TRBV9,CASSVGGRTNEKLFF
TRBV5-4,CASSFAQGGQETQYF
TRBV4-1,CASSHPLTSRDTQYF
TRBV20-1,CSAEGRYEQYF
TRBV4-2,CASSQGWTGENYGYTF
TRBV6-1,CASSVMRAGNHPQHF
TRBV5-6,CAGSSLTGGVASYNEQFF
TRBV19,CASMRQGKGQPQHF
TRBV4-2,CASSQDRGGSYNEQFF
TRBV6-6,CASSYKGADSPLQF
TRBV11-1,CASSPGLAVPKARF
TRBV6-2/TRBV6-3,CASSYFNDSYEQYF
TRBV6-5,CASQDRSTDTQYF
TRBV6-1,CASSDPIAGPSEQFF
TRBV11-2,CASSLVPKDWPSGVNVPTF
TRBV20-1,CSGENNEQFF
TRBV12-3/TRBV12-4,CTSSFRSVRTINYGYTF
TRBV29-1,CSVPGASGTKETQYF
TRBV3-1,CASSLPGQGETQYF